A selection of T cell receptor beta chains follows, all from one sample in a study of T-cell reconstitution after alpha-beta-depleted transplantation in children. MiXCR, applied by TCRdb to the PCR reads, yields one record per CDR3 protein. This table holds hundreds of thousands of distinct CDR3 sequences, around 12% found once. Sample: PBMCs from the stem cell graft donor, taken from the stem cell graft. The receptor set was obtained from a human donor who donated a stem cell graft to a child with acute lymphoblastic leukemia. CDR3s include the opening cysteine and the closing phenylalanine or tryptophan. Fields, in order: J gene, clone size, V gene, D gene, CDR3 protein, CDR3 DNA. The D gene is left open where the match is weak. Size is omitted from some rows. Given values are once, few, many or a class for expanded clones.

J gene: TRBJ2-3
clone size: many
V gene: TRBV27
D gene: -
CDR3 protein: CASSLGGATDTQYF
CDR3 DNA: TGTGCCAGCAGCTTGGGTGGGGCGACAGATACGCAGTATTTT

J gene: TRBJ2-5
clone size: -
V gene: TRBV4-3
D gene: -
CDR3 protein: CASSHTGTLLETQYF
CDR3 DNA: TGCGCCAGCAGCCACACTGGGACTCTTCTGGAGACCCAGTACTTC

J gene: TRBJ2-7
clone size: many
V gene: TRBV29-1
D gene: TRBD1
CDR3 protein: CSVASGTGAYEQYF
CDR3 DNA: TGCAGCGTTGCTTCCGGGACAGGCGCCTACGAGCAGTACTTC

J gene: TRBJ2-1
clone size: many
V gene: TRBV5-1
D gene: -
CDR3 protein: CASSLSPRDSPEQFF
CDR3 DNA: TGCGCCAGCAGCTTGTCCCCGCGTGACTCCCCGGAGCAGTTCTTC

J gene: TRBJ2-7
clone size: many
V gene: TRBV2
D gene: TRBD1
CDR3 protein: CASSGTGGGEQYF
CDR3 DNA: TGTGCCAGCTCCGGGACAGGGGGAGGTGAGCAGTACTTC

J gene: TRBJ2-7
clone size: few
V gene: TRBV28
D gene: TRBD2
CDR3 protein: CASSPLGGGSSYEQYF
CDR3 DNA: TGTGCCAGCAGCCCCCTGGGGGGGGGGTCATCCTACGAGCAGTACTTC

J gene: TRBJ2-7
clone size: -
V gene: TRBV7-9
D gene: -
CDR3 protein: CASSQTPYEQYF
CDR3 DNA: TGTGCCAGCAGCCAAACCCCCTACGAGCAGTACTTC

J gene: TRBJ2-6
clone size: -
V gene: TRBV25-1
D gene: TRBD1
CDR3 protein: CASSGWGSRGPSGQASGANVLTF
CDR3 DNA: TGTGCCAGCAGTGGTTGGGGAAGTAGGGGGCCTTCTGGCCAAGCTTCTGGGGCCAACGTCCTGACTTTC

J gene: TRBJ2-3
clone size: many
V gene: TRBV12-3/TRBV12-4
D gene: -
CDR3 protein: CASTLIGGRADTQYF
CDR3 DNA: TGTGCCAGCACCCTAATTGGGGGTCGGGCAGATACGCAGTATTTT

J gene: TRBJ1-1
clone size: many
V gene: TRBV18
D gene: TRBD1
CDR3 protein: CASSPDFTGGRTEAFF
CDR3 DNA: TGTGCCAGCTCACCCGACTTCACAGGGGGAAGGACTGAAGCTTTCTTT

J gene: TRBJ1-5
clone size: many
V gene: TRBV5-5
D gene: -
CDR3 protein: CASSLRAEQPQHF
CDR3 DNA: TGTGCCAGCAGCTTACGAGCGGAGCAGCCCCAGCATTTT

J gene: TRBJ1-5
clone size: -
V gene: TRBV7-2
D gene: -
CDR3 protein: CASSLHRVGSNQPQHF
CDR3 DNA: TGTGCCAGCAGCTTGCACAGGGTGGGAAGCAATCAGCCCCAGCATTTT

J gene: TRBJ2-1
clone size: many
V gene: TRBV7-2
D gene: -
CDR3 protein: CASSLAASGGRSSYNEQFF
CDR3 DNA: TGTGCCAGCAGCTTAGCAGCCAGCGGAGGGCGAAGCTCCTACAATGAGCAGTTCTTC

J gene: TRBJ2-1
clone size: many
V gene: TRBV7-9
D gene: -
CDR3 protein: CASSPDRGQFF
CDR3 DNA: TGTGCCAGCAGCCCGGACCGGGGGCAGTTCTTC

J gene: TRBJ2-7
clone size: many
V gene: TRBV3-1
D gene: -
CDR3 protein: CASSSYSGAYEQYF
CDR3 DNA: TGTGCCAGCAGCTCCTACAGTGGTGCCTACGAGCAGTACTTC

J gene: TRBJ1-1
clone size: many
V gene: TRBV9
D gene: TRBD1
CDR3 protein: CASSSRTGGEAFF
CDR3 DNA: TGTGCCAGCAGCTCACGGACAGGGGGTGAAGCTTTCTTT

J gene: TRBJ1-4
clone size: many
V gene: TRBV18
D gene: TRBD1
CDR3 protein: CASSPTVWDRGEKLFF
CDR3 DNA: TGTGCCAGCTCACCGACGGTTTGGGACAGGGGAGAAAAACTGTTTTTT

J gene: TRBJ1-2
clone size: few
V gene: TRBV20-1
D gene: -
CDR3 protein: CSARPGRYGYTF
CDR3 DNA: TGCAGTGCTAGGCCGGGACGGTATGGCTACACCTTC

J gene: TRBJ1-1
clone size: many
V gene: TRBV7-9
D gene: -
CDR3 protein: CASSLAILDSEAEAFF
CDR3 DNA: TGTGCCAGCAGCTTAGCTATTTTAGACAGTGAGGCTGAAGCTTTCTTT

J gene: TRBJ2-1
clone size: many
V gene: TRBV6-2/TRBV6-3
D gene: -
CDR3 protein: CASSYSGESDEQFF
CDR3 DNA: TGTGCCAGCAGTTACTCCGGAGAGAGCGATGAGCAGTTCTTC

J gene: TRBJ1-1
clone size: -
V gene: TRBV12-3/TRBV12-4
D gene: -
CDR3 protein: CASSGTRGGTEEAFF
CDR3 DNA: TGTGCCAGCAGTGGGACCCGGGGGGGAACGGAGGAAGCTTTCTTT

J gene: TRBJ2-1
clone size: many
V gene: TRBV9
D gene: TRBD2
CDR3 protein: CASSPRGGTSGNEQFF
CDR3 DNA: TGTGCCAGCAGCCCGAGAGGCGGGACTAGCGGAAATGAGCAGTTCTTC

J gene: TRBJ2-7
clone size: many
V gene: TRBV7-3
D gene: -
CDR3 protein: CASRPFRPPWTESSYEQYF
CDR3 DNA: TGTGCCAGCAGACCTTTTCGACCGCCTTGGACGGAAAGCTCCTACGAGCAGTACTTC

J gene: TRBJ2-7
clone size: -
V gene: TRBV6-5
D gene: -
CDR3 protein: CASSYKQITYEQYF
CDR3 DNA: TGTGCCAGCAGTTACAAACAAATTACCTACGAGCAGTACTTC

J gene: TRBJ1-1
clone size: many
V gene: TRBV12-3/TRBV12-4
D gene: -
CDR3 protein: CASSFSELNTEAFF
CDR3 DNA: TGTGCCAGCAGTTTTAGCGAATTGAACACTGAAGCTTTCTTT

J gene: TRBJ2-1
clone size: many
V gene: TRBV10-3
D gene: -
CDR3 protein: CAISPKGPGGQYNEQFF
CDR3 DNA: TGTGCCATCAGTCCCAAAGGACCAGGGGGGCAATACAATGAGCAGTTCTTC

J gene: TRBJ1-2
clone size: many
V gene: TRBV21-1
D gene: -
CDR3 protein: CASSKVDGSASPSNGYTF
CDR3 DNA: TGTGCCAGCAGCAAAGTAGACGGGAGCGCTTCTCCGTCCAATGGCTACACCTTC

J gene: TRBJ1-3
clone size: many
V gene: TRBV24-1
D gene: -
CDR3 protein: CATSDSKYGNTIYF
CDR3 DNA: TGTGCCACCAGTGATAGTAAATATGGAAACACCATATATTTT

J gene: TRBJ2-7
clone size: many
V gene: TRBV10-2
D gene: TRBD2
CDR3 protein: CASSPIGLAGVIISSYEQYF
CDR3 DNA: TGCGCCAGCAGCCCTATTGGACTAGCGGGGGTTATTATTAGCTCCTACGAGCAGTACTTC

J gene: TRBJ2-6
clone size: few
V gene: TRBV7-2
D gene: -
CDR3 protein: CASSRQAGPGANVLTF
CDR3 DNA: TGTGCCAGCAGCCGCCAGGCGGGCCCTGGGGCCAACGTCCTGACTTTC

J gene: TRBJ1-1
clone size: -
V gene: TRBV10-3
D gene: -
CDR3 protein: CAISKARDGEAFF
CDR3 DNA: TGTGCCATCAGTAAAGCCCGGGACGGTGAAGCTTTCTTT

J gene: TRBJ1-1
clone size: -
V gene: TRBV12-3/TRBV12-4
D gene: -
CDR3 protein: CASSPGHGTEAFF
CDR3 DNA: TGTGCCAGCAGCCCAGGACATGGGACTGAAGCTTTCTTT

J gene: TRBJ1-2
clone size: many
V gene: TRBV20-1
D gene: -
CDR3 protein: CSAREGGYYGYTF
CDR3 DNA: TGCAGTGCTAGAGAGGGCGGGTACTATGGCTACACCTTC

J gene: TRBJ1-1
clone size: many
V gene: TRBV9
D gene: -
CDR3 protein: CASSVAWGGNTEAFF
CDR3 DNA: TGTGCCAGCAGCGTAGCGTGGGGAGGGAACACTGAAGCTTTCTTT

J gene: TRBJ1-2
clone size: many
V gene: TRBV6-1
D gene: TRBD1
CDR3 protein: CASSTGQGVGYTF
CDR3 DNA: TGTGCCAGCAGCACGGGACAGGGGGTTGGCTACACCTTC

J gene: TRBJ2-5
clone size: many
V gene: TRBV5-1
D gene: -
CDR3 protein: CASSLDPLTGLETQYF
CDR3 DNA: TGCGCCAGCAGCTTGGATCCCCTTACAGGGTTGGAGACCCAGTACTTC

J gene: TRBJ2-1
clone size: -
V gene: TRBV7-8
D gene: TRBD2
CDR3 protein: CASKLLAVYNEQFF
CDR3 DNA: TGTGCCAGCAAGCTTCTAGCGGTTTACAATGAGCAGTTCTTC

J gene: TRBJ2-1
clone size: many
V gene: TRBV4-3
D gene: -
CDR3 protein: CASSQEGAGSYNEQFF
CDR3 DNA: TGCGCCAGCAGCCAAGAGGGGGCCGGCTCCTACAATGAGCAGTTCTTC

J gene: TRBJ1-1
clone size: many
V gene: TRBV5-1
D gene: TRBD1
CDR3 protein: CASLEDYTGGTEAFF
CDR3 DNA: TGCGCCTCCCTAGAGGACTATACAGGGGGCACTGAAGCTTTCTTT

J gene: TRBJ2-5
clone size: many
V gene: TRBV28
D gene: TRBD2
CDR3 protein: CASSFFGLAGETQYF
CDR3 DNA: TGTGCCAGCAGTTTCTTCGGACTAGCGGGAGAGACCCAGTACTTC

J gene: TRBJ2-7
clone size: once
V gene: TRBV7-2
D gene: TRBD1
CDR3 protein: CASSLYPGQRYF
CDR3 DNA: TGTGCCAGCAGCTTATACCCGGGACAGCGGTACTTC

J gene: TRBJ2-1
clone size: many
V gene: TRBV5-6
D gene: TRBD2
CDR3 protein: CASSSRGSPSYNEQFF
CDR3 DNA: TGTGCCAGCAGCTCGCGCGGGAGCCCCTCCTACAATGAGCAGTTCTTC

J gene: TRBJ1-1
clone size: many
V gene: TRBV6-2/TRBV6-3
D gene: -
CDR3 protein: CASIRRSLGNTEAFF
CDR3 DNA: TGTGCCAGCATCCGAAGGTCCTTGGGTAACACTGAAGCTTTCTTT

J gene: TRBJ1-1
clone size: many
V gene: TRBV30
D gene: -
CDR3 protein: CAWSGGTGPLNTEAFF
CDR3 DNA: TGTGCCTGGAGTGGGGGGACTGGGCCATTGAACACTGAAGCTTTCTTT

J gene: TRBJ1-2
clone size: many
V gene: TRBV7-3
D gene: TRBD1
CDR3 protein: CASSLHEFGQATF
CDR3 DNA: TGTGCCAGCAGTCTACACGAATTCGGACAGGCAACCTTC

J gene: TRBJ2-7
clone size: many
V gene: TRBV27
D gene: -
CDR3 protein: CASRSQQDSWYEQYF
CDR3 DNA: TGTGCCAGCAGGAGCCAGCAGGACAGTTGGTACGAGCAGTACTTC

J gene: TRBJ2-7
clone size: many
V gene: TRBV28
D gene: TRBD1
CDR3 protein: CASGYRGTTYEQYF
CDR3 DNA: TGTGCCAGCGGCTACAGGGGGACGACCTACGAGCAGTACTTC

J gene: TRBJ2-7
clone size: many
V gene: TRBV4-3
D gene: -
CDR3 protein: CASSSDRMLGSYEQYF
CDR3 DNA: TGCGCCAGCAGTAGTGACAGGATGCTAGGTTCCTACGAGCAGTACTTC

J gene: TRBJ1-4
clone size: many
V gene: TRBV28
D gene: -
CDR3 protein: CASSLAGLSSAEKLFF
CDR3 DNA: TGTGCCAGCAGTTTAGCAGGACTCTCCAGTGCTGAAAAACTGTTTTTT

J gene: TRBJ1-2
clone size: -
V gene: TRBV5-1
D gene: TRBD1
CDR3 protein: CAIMTGSKNGYTF
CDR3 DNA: TGCGCCATCATGACAGGGAGTAAGAATGGCTACACCTTC

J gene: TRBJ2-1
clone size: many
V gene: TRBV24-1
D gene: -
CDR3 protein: CATSDIRQYNEQFF
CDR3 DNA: TGTGCCACCAGTGACATTAGACAGTACAATGAGCAGTTCTTC

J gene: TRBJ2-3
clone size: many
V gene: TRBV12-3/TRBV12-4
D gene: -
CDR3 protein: CASSLEVDINTDTQYF
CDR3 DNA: TGTGCCAGCAGTTTAGAGGTGGACATCAACACAGATACGCAGTATTTT